A selection of T cell receptor beta chains follows, all from one sample in a study of shared clonotypes between healthy human individuals. Produced via immunoSEQ multiplex PCR; TCRdb's table is partial and in-frame only. The data contain about 640,000 clones, about two thirds of them singletons. The sequencing sample was made of memory CD4+ T cells sorted from blood. All receptors come from a woman between 25 and 40 years old in good health. CDR3s include the opening cysteine and the closing phenylalanine or tryptophan. The order of the fields is clone size, D gene, J gene, V gene, CDR3 DNA, CDR3 protein. A D gene is named only where the DNA matches it firmly. Rows give clone size only sometimes, using once, few, many, or a class for an expanded clone.

.	.	TRBJ2-5	TRBV9	TGTGCCAGCAGCGGATACTTAGGCGGAGAGACCCAGTACTTC	CASSGYLGGETQYF
few	TRBD2	TRBJ2-3	TRBV27	TGTGCCAGCAGTAAATTAGCGGGAGGGAGCACAGATACGCAGTATTTT	CASSKLAGGSTDTQYF
.	TRBD1	TRBJ2-2	TRBV7-3	TGTGCCAGCAGCCTAGGGGGCGCGAACACCGGGGAGCTGTTTTTT	CASSLGGANTGELFF
few	TRBD1	TRBJ1-1	TRBV25-1	TGTGCCAGCAGTGAACCGGAGGGGGCCACTGAAGCTTTCTTT	CASSEPEGATEAFF
.	TRBD2	TRBJ2-3	TRBV5-4	TGTGCCAGCAGCTTGGAGGGGCTAGCGGGAGGGCCAGACACAGATACGCAGTATTTT	CASSLEGLAGGPDTDTQYF
.	.	TRBJ1-1	TRBV10-1	TGCGCCAGCAGTGAGTCTTCCTCCTTTCCCACTGAAGCTTTCTTT	CASSESSSFPTEAFF
.	TRBD1	TRBJ2-7	TRBV7-9	TGTGCCAGCAGCCCCGGCGGACAGGGGACCTACGAGCAGTACTTC	CASSPGGQGTYEQYF
.	.	TRBJ1-2	TRBV5-6	TGTGCCAGCAGCTTGACAGCCAGATATGGCTACACCTTC	CASSLTARYGYTF
.	.	TRBJ2-3	TRBV6-1	TGTGCCAGCAGTGAACCCCTTATCACAGATACGCAGTATTTT	CASSEPLITDTQYF
.	.	TRBJ2-5	TRBV6-6	TGTGCCAGCAGTGTTCAGGGGACCCAAGAGACCCAGTACTTC	CASSVQGTQETQYF
.	TRBD1	TRBJ1-1	TRBV6-1	TGTGCCAGCAAGTCGACAGGGGGCGTGAACACTGAAGCTTTCTTT	CASKSTGGVNTEAFF
once	.	TRBJ1-2	TRBV19	TGTGCCAGTAGTATCAAGGACAGTATCTATGGCTACACCTTC	CASSIKDSIYGYTF
.	.	TRBJ1-3	TRBV5-1	TGCGCCAGCAGCCTTGGATCGGGATCGGGAAACACCATATATTTT	CASSLGSGSGNTIYF
few	.	TRBJ2-5	TRBV30	TGTGCCTGGAGTGTACTCGGGACTGCCGAAGAGACCCAGTACTTC	CAWSVLGTAEETQYF
once	.	TRBJ2-7	TRBV6-5	TGTGCCAGCAGTTACAGCGGATCCTACGAGCAGTACTTC	CASSYSGSYEQYF
few	TRBD2	TRBJ2-2	TRBV7-3	TGTGCCAGCAGCTTAAGTGCTGGGACTAGCGGGTCGAATCCCGGGGAGCTGTTTTTT	CASSLSAGTSGSNPGELFF
few	.	TRBJ1-5	TRBV9	TGTGCCAGCAGCGTATCCCAGGGGTTTCATCAGCCCCAGCATTTT	CASSVSQGFHQPQHF
.	.	TRBJ2-3	TRBV5-1	TGCGCCAGCAGCTTGGCCGTTGGCACAGATACGCAGTATTTT	CASSLAVGTDTQYF
few	TRBD1	TRBJ2-1	TRBV5-1	TGCGCCAGCAGCTTGGCGGGGACAGGGTTTCTCAATGAGCAGTTCTTC	CASSLAGTGFLNEQFF
few	.	TRBJ2-5	TRBV5-4	TGTGCCAGCAGTCTCAAAGTACAAGAGACCCAGTACTTC	CASSLKVQETQYF
.	.	TRBJ1-3	TRBV5-1	TGCGCCAGCAGCTTAGGAGTGGATGGAAACACCATATATTTT	CASSLGVDGNTIYF
.	.	TRBJ1-6	TRBV27	TGTGCCAGCAGTCCCTCGCCCCGAGGTACCAATTCACCCCTCCACTTT	CASSPSPRGTNSPLHF
.	.	TRBJ1-2	TRBV18	TGTGCCAGCTCACCCTCCATTGGTCCGGAGGGCTACACCTTC	CASSPSIGPEGYTF
few	.	TRBJ1-1	TRBV7-3	TGTGCCAGCACCAACAGGGTCGGCACTGAAGCTTTCTTT	CASTNRVGTEAFF
.	.	TRBJ1-3	TRBV11-3	TGTGCCAGCAGCCCCGGGACTCACTCTGGAAACACCATATATTTT	CASSPGTHSGNTIYF
few	.	TRBJ1-5	TRBV19	TGTGCCAGTAGTATAACGAGGGCCCAAGGGGGCAATCAGCCCCAGCATTTT	CASSITRAQGGNQPQHF
once	.	TRBJ2-3	TRBV19	TGTGCCAGTAGTATCGGGACTCTCCACACAGATACGCAGTATTTT	CASSIGTLHTDTQYF